This record looks at one TCR beta chain sequence and its context. These data are taken from a study of blood T cell repertoires in COVID-19. Study-level background: The United States, Italy and Spain supplied acute and convalescent COVID-19 samples. Sources were T cells, B-cell-depleted T cells, or PBMCs; the material itself was cDNA or gDNA.

In the original processing: Estimation of nucleated cell counts was performed using reference gene primer amplification. Using immunoSEQ multiplex PCR, the repertoire was profiled, and TCRdb retains in-frame clones only, with some absent. V, J and clone size derive from that table, while D and trimming were established from the DNA sequence. Seen here are roughly 200,000 clones, 85% to 90% observed once, and the top ten hold approximately 2.5%. The CDR3 consists of 15 residues. Germline V CDR1 and CDR2: SGHAT, FQNNGV. V trimming: 5 bases; J trimming: 6 bases; junction bases outside the gene matches: 11.

This chain uses TRBV11-2 with TRBJ1-2, with TRBD1 identical over 8 bases. This sequence originates from a man between 40 and 49 years old with active or convalescent COVID-19. The sequenced sample was peripheral blood. The CDR3 reads CASSAWTGNRDGYTF. CDR3 DNA: TGTGCCAGCAGCGCCTGGACAGGGAACCGTGATGGCTACACCTTC.